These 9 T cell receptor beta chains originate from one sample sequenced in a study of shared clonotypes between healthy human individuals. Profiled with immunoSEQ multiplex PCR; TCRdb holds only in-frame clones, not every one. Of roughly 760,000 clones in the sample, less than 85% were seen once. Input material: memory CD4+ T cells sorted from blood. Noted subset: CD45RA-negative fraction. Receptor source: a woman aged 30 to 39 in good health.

The CDR3 region has the DNA TGTGCCAGCAGCTCCCTAGCGGGAGAATCCGAGCAGTACTTC. Its translation: CASSSLAGESEQYF. The chain carries TRBV7-2 and TRBJ2-7; 10 nucleotides agree with TRBD2. The V gene end was trimmed by 4 bases and the J gene end by 6 bases; junction bases not matched to a gene: 6. The CDR3 runs to 14 residues. Germline CDR1 SGHTA, CDR2 FQGNSA. Variable domain in full (rest from reference TRBV7-2 and TRBJ2-7): GAGVSQSPSNKVTEKGKDVELRCDPISGHTALYWYRQSLGQGLEFLIYFQGNSAPDKSGLPSDRFSAERTGGSVSTLTIQRTQQEDSAVYLCASSSLAGESEQYFGPGTRLTVT.

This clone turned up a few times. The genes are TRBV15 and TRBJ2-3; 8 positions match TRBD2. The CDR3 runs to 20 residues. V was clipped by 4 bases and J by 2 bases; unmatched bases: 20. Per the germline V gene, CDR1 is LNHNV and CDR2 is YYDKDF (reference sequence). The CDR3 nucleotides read TGTGCCACCAGCATACAGACTCCGGGACTAGTGGGTTCACTCACAGATACGCAGTATTTT. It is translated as CATSIQTPGLVGSLTDTQYF.

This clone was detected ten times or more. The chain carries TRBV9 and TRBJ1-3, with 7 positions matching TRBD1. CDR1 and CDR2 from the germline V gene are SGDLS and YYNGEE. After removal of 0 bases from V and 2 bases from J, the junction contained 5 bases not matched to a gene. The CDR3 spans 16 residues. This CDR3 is CASSVATGDPGNTIYF. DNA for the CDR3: TGTGCCAGCAGCGTAGCTACAGGGGACCCTGGAAACACCATATATTTT.

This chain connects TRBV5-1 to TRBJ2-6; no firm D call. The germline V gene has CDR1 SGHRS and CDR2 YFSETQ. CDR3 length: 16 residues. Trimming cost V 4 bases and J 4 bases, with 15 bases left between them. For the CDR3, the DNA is TGCGCCAGCAGCCCTGCCTGGGATGGAGGGGCCAACGTCCTGACTTTC. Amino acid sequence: CASSPAWDGGANVLTF.

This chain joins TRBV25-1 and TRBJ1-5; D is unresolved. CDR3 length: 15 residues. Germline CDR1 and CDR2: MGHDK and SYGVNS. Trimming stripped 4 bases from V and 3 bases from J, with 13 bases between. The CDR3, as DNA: TGTGCCAGCAGTGGCGCGGGGTCCCCCAATCAGCCCCAGCATTTT. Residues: CASSGAGSPNQPQHF.

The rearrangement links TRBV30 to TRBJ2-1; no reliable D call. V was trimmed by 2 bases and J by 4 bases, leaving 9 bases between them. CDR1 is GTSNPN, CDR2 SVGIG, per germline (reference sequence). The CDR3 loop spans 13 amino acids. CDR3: CAWSTAPYNEQFF. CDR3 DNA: TGTGCCTGGAGTACCGCGCCTTACAATGAGCAGTTCTTC.

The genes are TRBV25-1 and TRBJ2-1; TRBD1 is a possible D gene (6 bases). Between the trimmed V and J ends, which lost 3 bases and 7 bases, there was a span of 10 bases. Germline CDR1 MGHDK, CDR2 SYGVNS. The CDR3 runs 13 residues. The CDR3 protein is CASSDRGRNEQFF. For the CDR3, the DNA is TGTGCCAGCAGTGACAGGGGCAGGAATGAGCAGTTCTTC. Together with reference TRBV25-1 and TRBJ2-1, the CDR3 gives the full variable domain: EADIYQTPRYLVIGTGKKITLECSQTMGHDKMYWYQQDPGMELHLIHYSYGVNSTEKGDLSSESTVSRIRTEHFPLTLESARPSHTSQYLCASSDRGRNEQFFGPGTRLTVL.

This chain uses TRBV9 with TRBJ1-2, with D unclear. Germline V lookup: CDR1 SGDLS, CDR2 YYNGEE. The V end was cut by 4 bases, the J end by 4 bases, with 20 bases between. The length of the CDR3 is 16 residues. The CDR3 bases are TGTGCCAGCAGCCTTTCTTTAACCGGTCTGGGCTATGGCTACACCTTC. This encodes CASSLSLTGLGYGYTF. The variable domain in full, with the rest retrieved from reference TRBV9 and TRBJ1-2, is DSGVTQTPKHLITATGQRVTLRCSPRSGDLSVYWYQQSLDQGLQFLIQYYNGEERAKGNILERFSAQQFPDLHSELNLSSLELGDSALYFCASSLSLTGLGYGYTFGSGTRLTVV.

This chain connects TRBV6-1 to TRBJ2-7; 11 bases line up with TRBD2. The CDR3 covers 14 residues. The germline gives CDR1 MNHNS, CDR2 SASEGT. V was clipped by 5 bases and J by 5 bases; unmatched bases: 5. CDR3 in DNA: TGTGCCAGCAGTCTTAGCGGGAGGGCCAACGAGCAGTACTTC. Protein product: CASSLSGRANEQYF.